This T cell receptor (beta chain) was profiled in a study of blood T cell repertoires in COVID-19. Germline CDR1 reads SGHRS; CDR2 reads YFSETQ. The length of the CDR3 is 14 residues. The V end was cut by 5 bases, the J end by 4 bases, with 10 bases between. This clone showed up just once. Some clones are missing from TCRdb's copy, which holds only in-frame ones; the method was immunoSEQ multiplex PCR. The data show about 180,000 clones, around nine tenths seen once. This receptor was taken from a woman in her seventies with COVID-19, enrolled during active disease. The J gene is TRBJ2-6, the V gene TRBV5-1, with D maybe TRBD1 (5 bases). Source material: peripheral blood. The CDR3 spells CASRRTTGANVLTF. CDR3 sequence (DNA): TGCGCCAGCAGGAGGACAACGGGGGCCAACGTCCTGACTTTC.